A selection of T cell receptor beta chains follows, all from one sample in a study of cytomegalovirus exposure and HLA in healthy donors. Sequencing was performed with immunoSEQ multiplex PCR; in TCRdb, only in-frame clones are kept and a portion is missing. The sample comprises about 200,000 clones, 85% to 90% of which are singletons, and 1.5% to 2% rests with the top ten. Material: PBMCs. The receptors stem from a woman between 18 and 30 years old in good health and CMV-seronegative. Both conserved end residues are part of each CDR3. A D gene is named only where the DNA matches it firmly. Only some rows state a clone size, as once, few, many or a class for expanded clones.

clone_size: NA; j_call: TRBJ2-2; v_call: TRBV18; d_call: NA; cdr3_nt: TGTGCCAGCTCACCACCGTACAGTGACACCGGGGAGCTGTTTTTT; cdr3_aa: CASSPPYSDTGELFF
clone_size: NA; j_call: TRBJ1-1; v_call: TRBV7-9; d_call: NA; cdr3_nt: TGTGCCAGCAGCTTATACTGGGAGGATCACACTGAAGCTTTCTTT; cdr3_aa: CASSLYWEDHTEAFF
clone_size: few; j_call: TRBJ2-1; v_call: TRBV5-1; d_call: TRBD2; cdr3_nt: TGCGCCAGCAGCTTAATGGCGGGAGGCCCCTACAATGAGCAGTTCTTC; cdr3_aa: CASSLMAGGPYNEQFF
clone_size: NA; j_call: TRBJ1-1; v_call: TRBV18; d_call: NA; cdr3_nt: TGTGCCAGCTCACCCTCGAACACTGAAGCTTTCTTT; cdr3_aa: CASSPSNTEAFF
clone_size: NA; j_call: TRBJ2-5; v_call: TRBV18; d_call: NA; cdr3_nt: TGTGCCAGCTCACCTCGGACTGAGCAAGAGACCCAGTACTTC; cdr3_aa: CASSPRTEQETQYF
clone_size: once; j_call: TRBJ1-1; v_call: TRBV5-1; d_call: TRBD1; cdr3_nt: TGCGCCAGCAGCCCCGGGACAGGGAACACTGAAGCTTTCTTT; cdr3_aa: CASSPGTGNTEAFF
clone_size: NA; j_call: TRBJ2-2; v_call: TRBV6-5; d_call: NA; cdr3_nt: TGTGCCAGCAGGACGGGACACACCACCGGGGAGCTGTTTTTT; cdr3_aa: CASRTGHTTGELFF
clone_size: NA; j_call: TRBJ1-2; v_call: TRBV7-9; d_call: NA; cdr3_nt: TGTTCCAGCAGCTTAGGGCAGGCAATCTATGGCTACACCTTC; cdr3_aa: CSSSLGQAIYGYTF
clone_size: once; j_call: TRBJ2-2; v_call: TRBV19; d_call: TRBD1; cdr3_nt: TGTGCCAGTAGTGGGACAGGGGTGAAGGCCGGGGAGCTGTTTTTT; cdr3_aa: CASSGTGVKAGELFF
clone_size: NA; j_call: TRBJ1-6; v_call: TRBV30; d_call: NA; cdr3_nt: TGTGCCTGGAGTGTACGAGCTGTATCAGGGGATTCACCCCTCCACTTT; cdr3_aa: CAWSVRAVSGDSPLHF
clone_size: NA; j_call: TRBJ1-5; v_call: TRBV7-8; d_call: NA; cdr3_nt: TGTGCCAGCAGCTTAGGCGTCCAGCCCCAGCATTTT; cdr3_aa: CASSLGVQPQHF